Ten or more counts support the clone carrying this TCR beta chain. HTBI primers from iRepertoire and Arm-PCR of CDR3 regions yielded the TCR beta libraries. TCRdb used MiXCR to reprocess the multiplex PCR reads, holding one entry per CDR3 protein. The sample consists of roughly 320,000 distinct CDR3 sequences, over 15% of them appearing once. This entry belongs to a study of regulatory T cells in long-lasting Graves disease. The V gene's germline CDR1 is SNHLY and CDR2 FYNNEI. J was trimmed by 4 bases and V by 4 bases; bases with no gene match: 3. The CDR3 consists of 14 residues. Time point defined: newly diagnosed GD, antithyroid drugs for less than 3 months. Extracted PBMC RNA gave rise to the TCR library. Another study also made use of these data, one on T cells in Graves' hyperthyroidism and ophthalmopathy. That work states: An initial round of RT-PCR targeting the TCR CDR3 relied on the HTBI primer set.

Specimen: peripheral blood mononuclear cells (PBMCs), collected at new diagnosis, from a patient treated with antithyroid drugs. This rearrangement joins TRBV2 to TRBJ1-5, with 8 bases matching TRBD1. This clonotype was sampled from a man in his forties with Graves disease. The CDR3 coding sequence is TGTGCCAGCAGTGGAGGGACAGGAAATCAGCCCCAGCATTTT. This encodes CASSGGTGNQPQHF.